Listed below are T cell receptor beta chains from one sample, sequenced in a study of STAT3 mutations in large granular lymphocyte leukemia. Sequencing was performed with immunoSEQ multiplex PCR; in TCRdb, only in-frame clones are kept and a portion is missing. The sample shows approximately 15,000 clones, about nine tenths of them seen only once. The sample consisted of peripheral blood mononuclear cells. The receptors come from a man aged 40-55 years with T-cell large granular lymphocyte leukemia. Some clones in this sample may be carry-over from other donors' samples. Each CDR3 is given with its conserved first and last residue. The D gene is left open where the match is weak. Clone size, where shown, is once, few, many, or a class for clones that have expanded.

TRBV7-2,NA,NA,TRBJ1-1,TGTGCCAGCACCCCTGGGGGTTCCACTGAAGCTTTCTTT,CASTPGGSTEAFF
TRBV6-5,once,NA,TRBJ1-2,TGTGCCAGCACCCCACAGGCGACGCGCGTAGATGGCTACACCTTC,CASTPQATRVDGYTF
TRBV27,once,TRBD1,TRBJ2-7,TGTGCCAGCAGTTTATCTATTGGGACAGTATCCTACGAGCAGTACTTC,CASSLSIGTVSYEQYF
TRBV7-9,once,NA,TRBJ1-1,TGTGCCAGCAGCCCAATCATGAACACTGAAGCTTTCTTT,CASSPIMNTEAFF
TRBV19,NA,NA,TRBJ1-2,TGTGCCAGTAGTCTAGGGCAGGGAGGCTATGGCTACACCTTC,CASSLGQGGYGYTF
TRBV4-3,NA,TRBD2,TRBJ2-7,TGCGCCAGCAGCCAGGCGCTAGCGGGGGGGCCGGACGAGCAGTACTTC,CASSQALAGGPDEQYF
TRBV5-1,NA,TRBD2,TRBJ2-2,TGCGCCAGCAGCCCGCGGGGGTTAGCGGGATCAGGCACCGGGGAGCTGTTTTTT,CASSPRGLAGSGTGELFF
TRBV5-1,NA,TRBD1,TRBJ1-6,TGCGCCAGCAGCCTCGGACAGGATAATTCACCCCTCCACTTT,CASSLGQDNSPLHF
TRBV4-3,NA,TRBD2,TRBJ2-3,TGCGCCAGCAGCCAAGATCCCGGACTAGCGGGGTCCGCACATACGCAGTATTTT,CASSQDPGLAGSAHTQYF
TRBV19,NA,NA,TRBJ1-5,TGTGCCAGTTCTAGGACTGCCCCCAGCAATCAGCCCCAGCATTTT,CASSRTAPSNQPQHF
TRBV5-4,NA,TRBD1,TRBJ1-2,TGTGCCAGCAGTCCTACGACAGGGAGTAGTGGTGGCTACACCTTC,CASSPTTGSSGGYTF
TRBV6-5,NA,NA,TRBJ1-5,TGTGCCAGCAGTTACTCCCCCAGCAATCAGCCCCAGCATTTT,CASSYSPSNQPQHF
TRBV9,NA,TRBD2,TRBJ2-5,TGTGCCAGCAGCGTAAGCGGGGGGACCCAGTACTTC,CASSVSGGTQYF
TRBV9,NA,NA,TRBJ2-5,TGTGCCAGCAGCGTGTCATTCCAAGAGACCCAGTACTTC,CASSVSFQETQYF
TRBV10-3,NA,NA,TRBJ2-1,TGTGCCATCAGTGGGACAGATAGCTCCTACAATGAGCAGTTCTTC,CAISGTDSSYNEQFF
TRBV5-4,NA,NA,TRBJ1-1,TGTGCCAGCAGCTTCTTATCGCAGGGCACTGAAGCTTTCTTT,CASSFLSQGTEAFF